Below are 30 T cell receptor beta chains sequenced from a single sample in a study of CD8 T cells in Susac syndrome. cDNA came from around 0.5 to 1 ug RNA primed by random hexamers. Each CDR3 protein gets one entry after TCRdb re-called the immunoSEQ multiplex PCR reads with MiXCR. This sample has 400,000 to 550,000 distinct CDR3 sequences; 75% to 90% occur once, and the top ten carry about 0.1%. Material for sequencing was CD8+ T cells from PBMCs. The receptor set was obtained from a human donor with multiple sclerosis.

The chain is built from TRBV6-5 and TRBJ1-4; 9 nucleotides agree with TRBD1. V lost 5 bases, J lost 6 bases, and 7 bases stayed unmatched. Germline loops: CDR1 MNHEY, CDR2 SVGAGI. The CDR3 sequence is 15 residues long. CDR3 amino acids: CASSPGTGWDEKLFF. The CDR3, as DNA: TGTGCCAGCAGTCCAGGGACAGGGTGGGATGAAAAACTGTTTTTT.

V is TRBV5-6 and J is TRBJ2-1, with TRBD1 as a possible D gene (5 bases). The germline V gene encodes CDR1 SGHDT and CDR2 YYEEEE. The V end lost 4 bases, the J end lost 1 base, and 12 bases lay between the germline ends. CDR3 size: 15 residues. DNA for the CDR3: TGTGCCAGCAGCGAGACAAGGGGATCCTACAATGAGCAGTTCTTC. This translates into CASSETRGSYNEQFF.

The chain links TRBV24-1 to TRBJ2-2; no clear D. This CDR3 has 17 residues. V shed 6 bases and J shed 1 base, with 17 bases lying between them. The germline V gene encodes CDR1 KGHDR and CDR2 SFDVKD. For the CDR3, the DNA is TGTGCCACCAGTAGACCCCACTTGGCCCGGAACACCGGGGAGCTGTTTTTT. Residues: CATSRPHLARNTGELFF.

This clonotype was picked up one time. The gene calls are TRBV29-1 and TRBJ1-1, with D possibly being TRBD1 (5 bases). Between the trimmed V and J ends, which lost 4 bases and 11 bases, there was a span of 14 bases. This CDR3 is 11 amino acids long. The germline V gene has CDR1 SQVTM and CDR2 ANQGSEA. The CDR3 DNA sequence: TGCAGCGTTGGCAGGGACGGTGGTGCTTTCTTT. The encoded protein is CSVGRDGGAFF.

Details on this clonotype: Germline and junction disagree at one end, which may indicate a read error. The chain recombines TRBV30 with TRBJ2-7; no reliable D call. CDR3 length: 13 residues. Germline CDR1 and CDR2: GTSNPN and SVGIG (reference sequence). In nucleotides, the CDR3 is TGTGCCTGGAGGGGTTTGAGATACTACGGGCAGTACTTC. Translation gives CAWRGLRYYGQYF.

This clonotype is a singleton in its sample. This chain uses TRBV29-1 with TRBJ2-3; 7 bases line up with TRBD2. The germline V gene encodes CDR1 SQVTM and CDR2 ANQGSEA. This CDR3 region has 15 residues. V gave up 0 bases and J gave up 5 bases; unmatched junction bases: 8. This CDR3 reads CSVEDWGGSQDTQYF. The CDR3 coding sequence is TGCAGCGTTGAAGACTGGGGCGGGAGTCAAGATACGCAGTATTTT.

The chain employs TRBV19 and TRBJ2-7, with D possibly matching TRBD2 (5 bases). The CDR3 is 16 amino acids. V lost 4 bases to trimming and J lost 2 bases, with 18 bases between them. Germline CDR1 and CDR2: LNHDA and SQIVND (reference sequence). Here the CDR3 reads CASSKAPSGHPYEQYF. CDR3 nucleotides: TGTGCCAGTAGTAAGGCCCCAAGCGGTCATCCCTACGAGCAGTACTTC.

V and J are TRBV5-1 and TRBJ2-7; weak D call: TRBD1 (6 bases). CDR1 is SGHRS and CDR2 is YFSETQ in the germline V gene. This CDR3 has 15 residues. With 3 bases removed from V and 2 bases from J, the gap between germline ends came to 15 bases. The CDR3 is CASSSGRTVTYEQYF. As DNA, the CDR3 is TGCGCCAGCAGCTCGGGAAGGACAGTCACCTACGAGCAGTACTTC.

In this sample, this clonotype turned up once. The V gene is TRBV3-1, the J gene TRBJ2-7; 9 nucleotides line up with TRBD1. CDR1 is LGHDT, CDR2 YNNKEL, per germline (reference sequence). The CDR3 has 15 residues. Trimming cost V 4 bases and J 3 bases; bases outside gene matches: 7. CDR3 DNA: TGTGCCAGCAGCCCCCTTCGGACAGGGGACTACGAGCAGTACTTC. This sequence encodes CASSPLRTGDYEQYF.

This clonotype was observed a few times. CDR3 sequence (DNA): TGTGCCAGCAGTTTAATCTACGAGCAGTACTTC. Encoded protein: CASSLIYEQYF. The rearrangement uses TRBV28 and TRBJ2-7; D remains unclear. The CDR3 covers 11 residues. V lost 2 bases to trimming and J lost 3 bases, with 2 bases between them. CDR1 is MDHEN and CDR2 is SYDVKM in the germline V gene.

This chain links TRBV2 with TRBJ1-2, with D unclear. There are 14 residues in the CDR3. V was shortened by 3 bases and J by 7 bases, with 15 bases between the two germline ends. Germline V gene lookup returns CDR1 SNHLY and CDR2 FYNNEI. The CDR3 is CASSDSWEVVGYTF. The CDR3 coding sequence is TGTGCCAGCAGTGATAGCTGGGAGGTCGTTGGCTACACCTTC.

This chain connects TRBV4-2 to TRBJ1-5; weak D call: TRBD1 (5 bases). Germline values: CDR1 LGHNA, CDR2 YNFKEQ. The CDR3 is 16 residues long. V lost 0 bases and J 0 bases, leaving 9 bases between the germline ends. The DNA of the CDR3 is TGTGCCAGCAGCCAAGAAGGGGTTCATAGCAATCAGCCCCAGCATTTT. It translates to CASSQEGVHSNQPQHF.

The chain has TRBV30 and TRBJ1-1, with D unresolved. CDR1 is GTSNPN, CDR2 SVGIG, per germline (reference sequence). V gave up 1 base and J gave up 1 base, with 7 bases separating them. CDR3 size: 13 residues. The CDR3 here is CAWSAQKNTEAFF. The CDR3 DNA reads TGTGCCTGGAGTGCCCAAAAGAACACTGAAGCTTTCTTT.

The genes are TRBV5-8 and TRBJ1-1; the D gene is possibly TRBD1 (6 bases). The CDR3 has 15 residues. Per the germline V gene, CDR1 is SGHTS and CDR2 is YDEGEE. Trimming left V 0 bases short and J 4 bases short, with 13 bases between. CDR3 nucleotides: TGTGCCAGCAGCTTGGCAGGGGCCGGGGGCACTGAAGCTTTCTTT. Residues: CASSLAGAGGTEAFF.

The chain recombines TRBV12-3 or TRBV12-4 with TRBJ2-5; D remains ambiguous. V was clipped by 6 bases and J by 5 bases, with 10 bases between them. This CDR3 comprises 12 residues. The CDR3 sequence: CASSPRGETQYF. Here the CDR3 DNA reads TGTGCCAGCAGCCCCCGTGGGGAGACCCAGTACTTC.

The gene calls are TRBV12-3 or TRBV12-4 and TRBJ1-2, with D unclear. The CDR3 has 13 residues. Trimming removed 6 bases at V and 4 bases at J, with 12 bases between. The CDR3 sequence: CASSAGSGYGYTF. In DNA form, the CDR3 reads TGTGCCAGCAGCGCGGGTAGCGGCTATGGCTACACCTTC.

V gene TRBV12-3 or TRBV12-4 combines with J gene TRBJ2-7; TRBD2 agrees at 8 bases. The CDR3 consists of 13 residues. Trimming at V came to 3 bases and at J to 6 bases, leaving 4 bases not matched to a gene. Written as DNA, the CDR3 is TGTGCCAGCAGTTTCAACGGGGGGGCCGAGCAGTACTTC. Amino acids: CASSFNGGAEQYF.

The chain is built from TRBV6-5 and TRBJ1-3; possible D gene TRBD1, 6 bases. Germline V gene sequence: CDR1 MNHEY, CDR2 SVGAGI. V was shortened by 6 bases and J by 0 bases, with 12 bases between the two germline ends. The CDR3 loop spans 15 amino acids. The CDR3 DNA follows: TGTGCCAGCAGGGGGGCAGGGCCCTCTGGAAACACCATATATTTT. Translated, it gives CASRGAGPSGNTIYF.

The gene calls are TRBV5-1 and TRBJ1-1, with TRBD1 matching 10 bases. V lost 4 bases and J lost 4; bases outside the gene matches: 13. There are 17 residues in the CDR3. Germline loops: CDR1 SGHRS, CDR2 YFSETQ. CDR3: CASSPPRTGGRGTEAFF. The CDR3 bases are TGCGCCAGCAGCCCCCCTAGGACAGGGGGAAGGGGCACTGAAGCTTTCTTT.

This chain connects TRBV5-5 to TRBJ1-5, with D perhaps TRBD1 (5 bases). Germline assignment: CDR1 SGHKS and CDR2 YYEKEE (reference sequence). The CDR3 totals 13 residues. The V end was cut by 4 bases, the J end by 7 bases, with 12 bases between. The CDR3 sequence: CASSAEGIQPQHF. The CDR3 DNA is TGTGCCAGCAGCGCCGAGGGGATCCAGCCCCAGCATTTT.

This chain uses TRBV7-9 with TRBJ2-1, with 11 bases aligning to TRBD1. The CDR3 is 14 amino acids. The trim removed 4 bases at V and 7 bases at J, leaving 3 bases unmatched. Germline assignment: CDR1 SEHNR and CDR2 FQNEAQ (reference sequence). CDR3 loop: CASSWGQGGNEQFF. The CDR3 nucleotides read TGTGCCAGCAGCTGGGGACAGGGGGGGAATGAGCAGTTCTTC.

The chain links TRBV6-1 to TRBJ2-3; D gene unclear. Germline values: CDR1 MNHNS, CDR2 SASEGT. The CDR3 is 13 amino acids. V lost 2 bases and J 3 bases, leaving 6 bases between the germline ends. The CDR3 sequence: CASSEYGTDTQYF. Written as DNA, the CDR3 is TGTGCCAGCAGTGAATATGGTACAGATACGCAGTATTTT.

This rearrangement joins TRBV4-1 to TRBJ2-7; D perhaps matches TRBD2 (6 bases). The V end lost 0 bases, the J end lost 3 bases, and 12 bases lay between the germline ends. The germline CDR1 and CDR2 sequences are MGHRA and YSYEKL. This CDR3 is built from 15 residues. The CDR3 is CASSQDRDSGYEQYF. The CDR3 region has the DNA TGCGCCAGCAGCCAAGATCGGGATAGCGGCTACGAGCAGTACTTC.

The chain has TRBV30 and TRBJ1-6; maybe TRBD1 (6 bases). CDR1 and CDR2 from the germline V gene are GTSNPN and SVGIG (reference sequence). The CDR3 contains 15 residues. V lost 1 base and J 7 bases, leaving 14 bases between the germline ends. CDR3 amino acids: CAWSALGGANSPLHF. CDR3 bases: TGTGCCTGGAGTGCCCTTGGGGGGGCAAATTCACCCCTCCACTTT.

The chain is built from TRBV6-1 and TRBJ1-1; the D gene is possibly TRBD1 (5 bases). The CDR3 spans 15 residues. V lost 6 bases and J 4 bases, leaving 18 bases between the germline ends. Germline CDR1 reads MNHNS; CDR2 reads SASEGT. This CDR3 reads CASSPPPGGFTEAFF. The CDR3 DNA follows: TGTGCCAGCAGCCCACCCCCCGGGGGTTTCACTGAAGCTTTCTTT.

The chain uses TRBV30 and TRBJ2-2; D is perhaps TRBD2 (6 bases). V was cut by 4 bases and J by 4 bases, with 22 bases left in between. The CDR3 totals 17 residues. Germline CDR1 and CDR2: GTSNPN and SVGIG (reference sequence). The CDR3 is CAWKDNAYGGVTGELFF. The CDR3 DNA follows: TGTGCCTGGAAGGATAACGCATACGGGGGAGTCACCGGGGAGCTGTTTTTT.

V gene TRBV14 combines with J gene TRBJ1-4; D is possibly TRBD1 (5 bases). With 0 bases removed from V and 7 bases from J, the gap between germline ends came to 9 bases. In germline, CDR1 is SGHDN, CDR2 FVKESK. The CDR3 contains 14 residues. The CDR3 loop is CASSQDRESEKLFF. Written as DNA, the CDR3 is TGTGCCAGCAGCCAAGACAGGGAGAGTGAAAAACTGTTTTTT.

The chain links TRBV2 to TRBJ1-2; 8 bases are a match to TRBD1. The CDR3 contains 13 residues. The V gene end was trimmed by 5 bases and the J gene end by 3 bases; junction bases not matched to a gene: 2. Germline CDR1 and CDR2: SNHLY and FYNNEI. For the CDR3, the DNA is TGTGCCAGCAGTTTGACAGGGGACTATGGCTACACCTTC. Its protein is CASSLTGDYGYTF.

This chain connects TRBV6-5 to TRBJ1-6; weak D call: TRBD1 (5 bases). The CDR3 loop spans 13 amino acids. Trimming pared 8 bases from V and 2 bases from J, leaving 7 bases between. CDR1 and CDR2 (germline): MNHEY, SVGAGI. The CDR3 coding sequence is TGTGCCAGCGGGGGGGCCTATAATTCACCCCTCCACTTT. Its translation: CASGGAYNSPLHF.

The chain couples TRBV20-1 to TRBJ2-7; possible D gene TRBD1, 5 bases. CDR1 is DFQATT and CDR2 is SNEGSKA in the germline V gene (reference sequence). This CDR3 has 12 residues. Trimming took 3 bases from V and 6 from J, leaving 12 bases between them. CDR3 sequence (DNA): TGCAGTGCTAGCTCCAGGGCCCTCGAGCAGTACTTC. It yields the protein CSASSRALEQYF.